This TCR beta chain stems from a study of T cells in Graves' hyperthyroidism and ophthalmopathy. Study-wide context: Pretreatment peripheral blood was obtained at initial diagnosis.

General observations from the study: Ophthalmopathy was told apart from stable hyperthyroidism by a 13 V-J model. Model output signaled ophthalmopathy a median 6.5 months ahead of onset.

Per germline, CDR1 LGHNA and CDR2 YNFKEQ. The CDR3 has 16 residues. J lost 1 base, V lost 0 bases, and 3 bases had no gene match. This clonotype has a handful of counts. The antigen remains unidentified. Using RNA transcripts as the source, TCR beta CDR3 regions were amplified. Using the HTBI primer set, a first-round RT-PCR was run on the TCR CDR3. Each CDR3 protein gets one entry after TCRdb re-called the multiplex PCR reads with MiXCR. The data hold around 300,000 distinct CDR3 sequences, with about an eighth observed a single time. Orbital computed tomography, thyroid ultrasound, serum thyroxine and TRAb, and clinical symptoms together informed the diagnoses.

The specimen was blood. The TCR was taken from a woman aged 40 to 50 with Graves' hyperthyroidism. The chain links TRBV4-2 to TRBJ2-5; TRBD2 aligns across 9 bases. The CDR3 loop is CASSQERGGAQETQYF. CDR3 bases: TGTGCCAGCAGCCAAGAGCGGGGGGGGGCCCAAGAGACCCAGTACTTC.